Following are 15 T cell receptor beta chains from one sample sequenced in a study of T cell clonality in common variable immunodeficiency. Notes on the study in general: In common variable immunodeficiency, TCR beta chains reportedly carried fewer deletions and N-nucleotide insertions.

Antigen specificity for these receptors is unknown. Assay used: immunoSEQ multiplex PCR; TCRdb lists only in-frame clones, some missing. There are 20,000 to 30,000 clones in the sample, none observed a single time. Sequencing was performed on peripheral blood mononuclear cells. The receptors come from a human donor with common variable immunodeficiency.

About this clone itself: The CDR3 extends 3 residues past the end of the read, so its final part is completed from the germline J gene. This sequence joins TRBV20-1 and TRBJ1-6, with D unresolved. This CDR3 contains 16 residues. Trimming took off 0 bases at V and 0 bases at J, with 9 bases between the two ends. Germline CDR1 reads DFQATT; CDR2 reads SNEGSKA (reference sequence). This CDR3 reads CSARDDTYSYNSPLHF. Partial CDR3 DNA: TGCAGTGCTAGAGATGATACTTACTCCTATAATTCACCC.

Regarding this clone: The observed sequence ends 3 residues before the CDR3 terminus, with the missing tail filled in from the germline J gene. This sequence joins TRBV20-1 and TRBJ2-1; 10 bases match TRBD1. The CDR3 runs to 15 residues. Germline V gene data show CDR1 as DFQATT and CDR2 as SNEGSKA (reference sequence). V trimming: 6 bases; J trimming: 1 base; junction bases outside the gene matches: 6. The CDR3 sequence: CSARPGQGSYNEQFF. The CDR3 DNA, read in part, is TGCAGTGCGAGACCGGGACAGGGGTCCTACAATGAG.

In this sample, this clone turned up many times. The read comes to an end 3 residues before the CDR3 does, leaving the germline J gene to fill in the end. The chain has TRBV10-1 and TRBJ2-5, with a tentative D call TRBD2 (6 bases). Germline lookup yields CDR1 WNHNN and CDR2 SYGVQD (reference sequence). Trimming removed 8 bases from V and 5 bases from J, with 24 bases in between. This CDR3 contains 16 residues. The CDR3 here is CASSNSGGPLVETQYF. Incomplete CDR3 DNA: TGCGCCAGCTCAAACTCAGGAGGGCCTCTTGTTGAGACC.

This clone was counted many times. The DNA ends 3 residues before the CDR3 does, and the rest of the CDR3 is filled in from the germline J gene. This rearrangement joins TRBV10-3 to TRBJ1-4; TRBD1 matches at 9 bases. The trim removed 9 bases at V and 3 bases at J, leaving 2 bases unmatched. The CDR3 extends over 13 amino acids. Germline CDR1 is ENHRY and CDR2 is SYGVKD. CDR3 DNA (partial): TGTGCCATAGGACAGGGGTCTAATGAAAAA. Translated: CAIGQGSNEK. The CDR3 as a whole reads CAIGQGSNEKLFF.

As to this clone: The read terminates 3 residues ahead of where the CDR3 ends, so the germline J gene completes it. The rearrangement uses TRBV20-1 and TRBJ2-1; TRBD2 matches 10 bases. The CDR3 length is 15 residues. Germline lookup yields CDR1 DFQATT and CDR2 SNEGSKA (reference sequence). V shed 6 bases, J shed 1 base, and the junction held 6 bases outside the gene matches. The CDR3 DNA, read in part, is TGCAGTGCCACAGGGACTAGCGAATCCTACAATGAG. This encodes CSATGTSESYNE. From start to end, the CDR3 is CSATGTSESYNEQFF.

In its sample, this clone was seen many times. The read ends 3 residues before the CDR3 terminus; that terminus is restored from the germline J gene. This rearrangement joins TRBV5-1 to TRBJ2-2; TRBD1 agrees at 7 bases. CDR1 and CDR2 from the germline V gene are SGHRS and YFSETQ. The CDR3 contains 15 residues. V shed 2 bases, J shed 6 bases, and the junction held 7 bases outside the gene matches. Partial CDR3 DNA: TGCGCCAGCAGCTTTGACAGGGCGGGCGCCGGGGAG. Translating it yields CASSFDRAGAGE. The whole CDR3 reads CASSFDRAGAGELFF.

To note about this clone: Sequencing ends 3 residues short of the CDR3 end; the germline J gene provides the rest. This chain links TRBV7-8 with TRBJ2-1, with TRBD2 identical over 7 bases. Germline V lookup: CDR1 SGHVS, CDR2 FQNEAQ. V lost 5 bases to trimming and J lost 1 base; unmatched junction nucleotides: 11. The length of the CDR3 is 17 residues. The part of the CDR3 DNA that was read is TGTGCCAGCAGCCCAAACGTAGCGGGCGGGTCCTACAATGAG. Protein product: CASSPNVAGGSYNE. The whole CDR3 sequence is CASSPNVAGGSYNEQFF.

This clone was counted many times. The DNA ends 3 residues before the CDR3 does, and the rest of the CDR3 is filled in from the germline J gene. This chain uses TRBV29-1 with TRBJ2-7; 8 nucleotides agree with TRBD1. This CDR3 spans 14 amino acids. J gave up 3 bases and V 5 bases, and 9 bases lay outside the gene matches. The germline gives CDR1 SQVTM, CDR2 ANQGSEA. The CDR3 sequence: CSVTWTGRSYEQYF. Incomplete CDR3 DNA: TGCAGCGTTACATGGACAGGGAGGAGCTACGAG.

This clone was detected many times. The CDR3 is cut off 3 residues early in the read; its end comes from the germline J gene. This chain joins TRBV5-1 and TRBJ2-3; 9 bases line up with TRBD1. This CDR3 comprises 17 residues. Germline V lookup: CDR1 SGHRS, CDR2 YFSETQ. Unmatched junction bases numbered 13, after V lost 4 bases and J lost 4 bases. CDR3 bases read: TGCGCCAGCAGCACCCTTTCCGGGACAGGGCTTGCAGATACG. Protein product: CASSTLSGTGLADT. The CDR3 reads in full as CASSTLSGTGLADTQYF. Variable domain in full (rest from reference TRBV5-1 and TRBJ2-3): KAGVTQTPRYLIKTRGQQVTLSCSPISGHRSVSWYQQTPGQGLQFLFEYFSETQRNKGNFPGRFSGRQFSNSRSEMNVSTLELGDSALYLCASSTLSGTGLADTQYFGPGTRLTVL.

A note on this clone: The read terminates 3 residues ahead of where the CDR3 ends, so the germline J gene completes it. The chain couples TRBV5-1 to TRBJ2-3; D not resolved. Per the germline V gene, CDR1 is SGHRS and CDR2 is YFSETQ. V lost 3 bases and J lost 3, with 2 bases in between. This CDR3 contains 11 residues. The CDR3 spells CASSSTDTQYF. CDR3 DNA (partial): TGCGCCAGCAGCTCAACAGATACG.

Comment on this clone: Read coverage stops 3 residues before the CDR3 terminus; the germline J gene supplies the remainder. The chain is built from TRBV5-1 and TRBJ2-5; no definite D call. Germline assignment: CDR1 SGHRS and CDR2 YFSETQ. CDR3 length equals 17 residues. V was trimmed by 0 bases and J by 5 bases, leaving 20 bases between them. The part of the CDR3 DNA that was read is TGCGCCAGCAGCTTGGATCCCCCCTCAGCGTTTAAGGAGACC. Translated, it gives CASSLDPPSAFKET. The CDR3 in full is CASSLDPPSAFKETQYF.

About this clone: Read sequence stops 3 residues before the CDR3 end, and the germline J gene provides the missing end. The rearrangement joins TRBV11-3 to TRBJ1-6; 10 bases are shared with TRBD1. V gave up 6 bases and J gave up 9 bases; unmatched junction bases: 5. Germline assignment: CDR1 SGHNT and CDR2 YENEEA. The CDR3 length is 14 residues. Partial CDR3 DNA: TGTGCCAGCAGTTTGACAGGGGGCGGTTCACCC. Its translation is CASSLTGGGSP. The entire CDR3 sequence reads CASSLTGGGSPLHF.

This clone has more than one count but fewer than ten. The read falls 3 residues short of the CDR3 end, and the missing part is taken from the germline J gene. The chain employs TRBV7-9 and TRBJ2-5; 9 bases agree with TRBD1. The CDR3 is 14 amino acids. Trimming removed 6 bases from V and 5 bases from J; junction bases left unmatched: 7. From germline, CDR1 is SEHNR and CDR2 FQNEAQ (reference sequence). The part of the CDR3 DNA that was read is TGTGCCAGCAGGAGGACAGGGGAATTGGAGACC. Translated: CASRRTGELET. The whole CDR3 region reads CASRRTGELETQYF.

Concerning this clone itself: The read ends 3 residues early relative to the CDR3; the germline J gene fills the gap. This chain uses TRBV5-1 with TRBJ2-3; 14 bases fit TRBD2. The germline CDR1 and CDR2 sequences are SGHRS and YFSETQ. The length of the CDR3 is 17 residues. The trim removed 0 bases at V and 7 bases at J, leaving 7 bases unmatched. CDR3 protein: CASSLDGTSGSINTQYF. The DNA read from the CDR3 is TGCGCCAGCAGCTTGGACGGGACTAGCGGGAGTATAAATACG.

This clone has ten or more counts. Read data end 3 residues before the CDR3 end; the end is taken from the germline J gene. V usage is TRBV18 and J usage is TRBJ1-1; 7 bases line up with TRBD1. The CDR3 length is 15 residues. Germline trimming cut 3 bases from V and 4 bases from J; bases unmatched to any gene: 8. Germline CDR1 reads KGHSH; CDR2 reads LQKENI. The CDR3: CASSPTQGTSTEAFF. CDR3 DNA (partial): TGTGCCAGCTCACCTACACAGGGGACGAGCACTGAA. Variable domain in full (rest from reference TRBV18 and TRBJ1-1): NAGVMQNPRHLVRRRGQEARLRCSPMKGHSHVYWYRQLPEEGLKFMVYLQKENIIDESGMPKERFSAEFPKEGPSILRIQQVVRGDSAAYFCASSPTQGTSTEAFFGQGTRLTVV.